The 7 T cell receptor beta chains below come from one sample, sequenced in a study of immune heterogeneity within non-small cell lung tumors (dated by TCRdb to the late 2010s). The TCR template was genomic DNA extracted from bulk tumor tissue, and approximately 650 ng of gDNA was amplified for each sample. Multiple biopsies per primary tumor were taken during surgery, spaced as far apart as possible within the tumor mass. The study cohort was described as untreated and was composed of newly diagnosed NSCLC cases undergoing curative surgery. These reads were obtained on a HiSeq X Ten. The TCR beta CDR3 region was amplified with a multiplex PCR system whose first round ran for approximately 10 cycles using 32 V-gene forward primers and 13 J-gene reverse primers. TCRdb reprocessed the public reads (quality trimming at Q25 with fastp, clone calling with MiXCR) and kept in-frame beta chains. Rows are combined by CDR3 protein, so each entry shows the most common genes and DNA. The sample table records fewer than 10,000 distinct CDR3 sequences; 30% to 35% of these occur just once. Approximately 11% of the sample rests with the top ten.

Sequencing was carried out using lung tumor tissue. The origin of the receptors is a man in his fifties or sixties with non-small cell lung cancer.

This chain connects TRBV20-1 to TRBJ1-5; D perhaps matches TRBD1 (5 bases). Trimming left V 2 bases short and J 6 bases short, with 20 bases between. Germline assignment: CDR1 DFQATT and CDR2 SNEGSKA (reference sequence). The CDR3 is 16 amino acids. This CDR3 reads CSARNLRGLNRQPQHF. In DNA, the CDR3 is TGCAGTGCTAGAAACCTGCGGGGCCTCAATCGTCAGCCCCAGCATTTT.

This clonotype was observed many times. V gene TRBV29-1 combines with J gene TRBJ1-1; 7 nucleotides line up with TRBD1. This CDR3 has 13 residues. Germline assignment: CDR1 SQVTM and CDR2 ANQGSEA. V lost 5 bases and J lost 4; bases outside the gene matches: 7. DNA for the CDR3: TGCAGCGTTCGGACAGGATTCTCCACTGAAGCTTTCTTT. This encodes CSVRTGFSTEAFF.

This clonotype was observed at least ten times. This rearrangement joins TRBV20-1 to TRBJ2-3; D gene ambiguous. Trimming shortened V by 4 bases and J by 2 bases, and 16 bases separated the two germline ends. The germline gives CDR1 DFQATT, CDR2 SNEGSKA (reference sequence). The CDR3 has 15 amino acids. The CDR3 DNA reads TGCAGTGCTAACGTTCCTGCCAGGTACACAGATACGCAGTATTTT. This gives the protein CSANVPARYTDTQYF.

With respect to this clonotype: The final CDR3 position lacks the conserved phenylalanine or tryptophan, pointing to a likely read error. It is unclear where the CDR3 begins or ends on the DNA, so no DNA is shown, and the CDR3 is as TCRdb lists it. The V gene is TRBV18, the J gene TRBJ2-3; the DNA was not compared with TRBD1, the D call given in the table. The V gene's germline CDR1 is KGHSH and CDR2 LQKENI. 15 amino acids form the CDR3, both terminal residues included. CDR3 sequence: CASSLTGGYERYFGP.

This clonotype was seen many times. V and J are TRBV6-2 or TRBV6-3 and TRBJ2-1, with TRBD2 as a possible D gene (6 bases). This CDR3 contains 13 residues. CDR1 and CDR2 (germline): MNHEY, SVGEGT. Trimming removed 0 bases from V and 9 bases from J, with 9 bases in between. CDR3 residues: CASSYSTGVEQFF. The CDR3 DNA reads as TGTGCCAGCAGTTACTCGACGGGGGTTGAGCAGTTCTTC.

The V gene is TRBV5-1, the J gene TRBJ1-1; 7 bases line up with TRBD1. With 8 bases clipped from V and 2 bases from J, the junction kept 9 bases outside the gene matches. Germline lookup yields CDR1 SGHRS and CDR2 YFSETQ. CDR3 length equals 14 residues. DNA for the CDR3: TGCGCCAGTTCAGACAGACAGGGCAACACTGAAGCTTTCTTT. Translating gives CASSDRQGNTEAFF.

This clonotype is categorized as medium-sized. Here the CDR3 reads CASRPSGGELFF. CDR3 coding DNA: TGTGCCAGCAGACCATCTGGCGGGGAGCTGTTTTTT. The rearrangement joins TRBV2 to TRBJ2-2; D not certain. Trimming took off 6 bases at V and 7 bases at J, with 9 bases between the two ends. CDR1 is SNHLY and CDR2 is FYNNEI in the germline V gene. The CDR3 extends over 12 amino acids.